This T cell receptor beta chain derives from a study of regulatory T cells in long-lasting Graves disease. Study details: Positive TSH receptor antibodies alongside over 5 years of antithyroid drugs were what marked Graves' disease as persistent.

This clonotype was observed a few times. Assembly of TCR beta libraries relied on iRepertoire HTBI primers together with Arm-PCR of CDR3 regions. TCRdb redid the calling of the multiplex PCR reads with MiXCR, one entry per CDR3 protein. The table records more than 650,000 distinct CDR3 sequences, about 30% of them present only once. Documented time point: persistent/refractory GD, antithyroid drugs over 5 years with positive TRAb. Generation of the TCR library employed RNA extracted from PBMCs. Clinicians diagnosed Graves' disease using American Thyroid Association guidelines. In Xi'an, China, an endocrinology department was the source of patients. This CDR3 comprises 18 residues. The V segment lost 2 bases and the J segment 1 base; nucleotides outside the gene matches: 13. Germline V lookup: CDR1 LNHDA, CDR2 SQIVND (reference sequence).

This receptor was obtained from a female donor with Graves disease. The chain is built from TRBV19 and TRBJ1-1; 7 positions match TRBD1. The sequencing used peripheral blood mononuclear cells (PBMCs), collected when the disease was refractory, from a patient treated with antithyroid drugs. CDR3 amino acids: CASSIIQGGERRNTEAFF. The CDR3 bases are TGTGCCAGTAGTATAATACAAGGGGGCGAAAGACGGAACACTGAAGCTTTCTTT.